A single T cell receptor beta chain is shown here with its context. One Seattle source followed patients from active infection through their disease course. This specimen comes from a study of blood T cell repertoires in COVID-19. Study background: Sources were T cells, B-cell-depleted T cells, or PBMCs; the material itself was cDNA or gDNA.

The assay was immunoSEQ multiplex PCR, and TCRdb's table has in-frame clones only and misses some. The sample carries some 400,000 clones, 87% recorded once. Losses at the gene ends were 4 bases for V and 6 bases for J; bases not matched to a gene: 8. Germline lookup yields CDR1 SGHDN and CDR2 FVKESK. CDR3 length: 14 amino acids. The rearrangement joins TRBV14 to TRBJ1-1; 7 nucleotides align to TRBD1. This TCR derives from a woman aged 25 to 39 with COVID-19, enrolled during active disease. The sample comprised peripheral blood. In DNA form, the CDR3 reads TGTGCCAGCAGCCTTCAGGGGGGCGGCGCTGAAGCTTTCTTT. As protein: CASSLQGGGAEAFF.